The next 10 T cell receptor beta chains were all read from a single sample in a study of blood T cell repertoires in COVID-19. The table came from immunoSEQ multiplex PCR; TCRdb's copy has only in-frame clones and leaves some out. The repertoire consists of 140,000 to 150,000 clones, with 75% to 85% occurring once and the leading ten covering 10% to 15%. Sequenced material: peripheral blood. The receptors were gathered from a man aged 55 to 70 with active or convalescent COVID-19.

CDR3 DNA sequence: TGTGCCAGCAGCCCCCGACAGGATGAGCAGTTCTTC. Residues: CASSPRQDEQFF. V usage is TRBV5-5 and J usage is TRBJ2-1, with D tentatively TRBD1 (6 bases). The CDR3 totals 12 residues. V gave up 4 bases and J gave up 8 bases, with 10 bases separating them. CDR1 is SGHKS and CDR2 is YYEKEE in the germline V gene (reference sequence).

The chain carries TRBV7-2 and TRBJ2-3; TRBD2 matches 7 bases. Germline-derived CDR1 and CDR2 are SGHTA and FQGNSA. The V segment lost 4 bases and the J segment 8 bases; nucleotides outside the gene matches: 9. The CDR3 is 14 residues long. Here the CDR3 DNA reads TGTGCCAGCAGCTCCCCCGGGACTACATTTACGCAGTATTTT. It yields the protein CASSSPGTTFTQYF.

This clone was counted only a few times. The chain combines TRBV7-2 with TRBJ1-2; a weak D match, TRBD1 (6 bases). The germline V and J ends were trimmed by 5 bases and 13 bases, with 20 bases remaining between them. In germline, CDR1 is SGHTA, CDR2 FQGNSA. The CDR3 covers 13 residues. The CDR3 spells CASSAGVGLTGTF. The CDR3 DNA follows: TGTGCCAGCAGCGCCGGAGTGGGGCTGACAGGCACCTTC. The whole variable domain, filled in from reference TRBV7-2 and TRBJ1-2, reads GAGVSQSPSNKVTEKGKDVELRCDPISGHTALYWYRQSLGQGLEFLIYFQGNSAPDKSGLPSDRFSAERTGGSVSTLTIQRTQQEDSAVYLCASSAGVGLTGTFGSGTRLTVV.

The chain is built from TRBV15 and TRBJ1-5; D might be TRBD1 (6 bases). The CDR3 length is 14 residues. From germline, CDR1 is LNHNV and CDR2 YYDKDF (reference sequence). V lost 5 bases and J lost 4, with 12 bases in between. CDR3 sequence: CATSAEGGNQPQHF. CDR3 coding DNA: TGTGCCACCAGCGCGGAGGGGGGGAATCAGCCCCAGCATTTT.

This chain uses TRBV27 with TRBJ2-5, with TRBD1 matching over 8 bases. From germline, CDR1 is MNHEY and CDR2 SMNVEV (reference sequence). The CDR3 contains 14 residues. V dropped 5 bases and J dropped 1; count of bases not matched to a gene: 3. Written as DNA, the CDR3 is TGTGCCAGCAGTAAAGACAGGGGCCAAGAGACCCAGTACTTC. It specifies CASSKDRGQETQYF.

The chain carries TRBV7-3 and TRBJ2-7; 10 bases agree with TRBD2. This CDR3 is built from 13 residues. The germline gives CDR1 SGHTA, CDR2 FQGTGA. J lost 7 bases, V lost 4 bases, and 4 bases had no gene match. The chain's CDR3 is CASSSPGLAEQYF. The CDR3 region has the DNA TGTGCCAGCAGCTCACCGGGACTAGCGGAGCAGTACTTC.

This clone occurred once. The chain has TRBV5-3 and TRBJ2-7; TRBD2 might be the D (6 bases). TRBV5-3 is noted as an ORF with a role that remains uncertain. V was shortened by 0 bases and J by 7 bases, with 20 bases between the two germline ends. The CDR3 runs to 16 residues. CDR3 nucleotide sequence: TGTGCCAGAAGCTTGGATGGGGGACTCCCTTGCTTGGAGCAGTACTTC. This translates into CARSLDGGLPCLEQYF.

The DNA for the CDR3 is TGTGCCAGCAGTTACTCGGGACAGACAAATCAGCCCCAGCATTTT. It codes for CASSYSGQTNQPQHF. The rearrangement links TRBV6-5 to TRBJ1-5; 7 nucleotides align to TRBD1. Germline lookup yields CDR1 MNHEY and CDR2 SVGAGI. Unmatched junction bases numbered 3, after V lost 0 bases and J lost 4 bases. The CDR3 has 15 residues.

The V gene is TRBV6-6, the J gene TRBJ2-7, with 8 positions matching TRBD2. The CDR3 is 14 residues long. Trimming at V came to 8 bases and at J to 1 base, leaving 7 bases not matched to a gene. Germline loops: CDR1 MNHNY, CDR2 SVGAGI (reference sequence). This chain's CDR3 is CASGVAGRSYEQYF. CDR3 bases: TGTGCCAGCGGTGTAGCGGGAAGATCCTACGAGCAGTACTTC.

This clone has more than one count but fewer than ten. The rearrangement uses TRBV27 and TRBJ1-6; D is undetermined. V gave up 7 bases and J gave up 5 bases, with 6 bases separating them. The germline gives CDR1 MNHEY, CDR2 SMNVEV (reference sequence). The CDR3 is made up of 12 amino acids. The CDR3, as DNA: TGTGCCAGCAAAATTAATAATTCACCCCTCCACTTT. Amino acids: CASKINNSPLHF.